The T cell receptor beta chain described here comes from a study of T cells in Graves' hyperthyroidism and ophthalmopathy. This CDR3 is built from 14 residues. CDR1 MDHEN and CDR2 SYDVKM come from the germline V gene. Trimming took 5 bases from V and 2 from J; bases not matched to a gene: 6. TCR beta CDR3 regions were amplified from RNA transcripts. In the first-round RT-PCR of the TCR CDR3, the HTBI primer set was used. Each CDR3 protein is one row after TCRdb ran MiXCR on the multiplex PCR reads. The data contain about 350,000 distinct CDR3 sequences, 15% to 20% of them singletons. The table lists this clonotype with many counts.

J is TRBJ2-7 and V is TRBV28; TRBD2 agrees at 7 bases. The sequenced sample consisted of blood. The TCR sequence derives from a woman between 40 and 55 years old with Graves' ophthalmopathy. The CDR3 protein is CASSQSGVAYEQYF. In DNA, the CDR3 is TGTGCCAGCAGTCAGAGCGGGGTGGCCTACGAGCAGTACTTC.